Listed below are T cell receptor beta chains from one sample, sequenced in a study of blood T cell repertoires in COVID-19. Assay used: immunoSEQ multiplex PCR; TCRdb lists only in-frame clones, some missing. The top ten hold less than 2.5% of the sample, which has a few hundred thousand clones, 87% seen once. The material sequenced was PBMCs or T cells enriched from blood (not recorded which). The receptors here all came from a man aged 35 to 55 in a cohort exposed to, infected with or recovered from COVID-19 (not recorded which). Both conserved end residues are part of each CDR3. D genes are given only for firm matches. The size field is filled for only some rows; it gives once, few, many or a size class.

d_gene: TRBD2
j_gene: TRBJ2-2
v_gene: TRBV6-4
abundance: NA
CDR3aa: CASTIAGAPLSGELFF
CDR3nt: TGTGCCAGCACGATAGCGGGAGCCCCTCTTTCGGGGGAGCTGTTTTTT

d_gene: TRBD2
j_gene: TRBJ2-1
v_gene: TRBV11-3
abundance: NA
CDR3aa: CASSSGGLAGASYNEQFF
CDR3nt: TGTGCCAGCAGCTCCGGGGGACTAGCGGGAGCGTCCTACAATGAGCAGTTCTTC

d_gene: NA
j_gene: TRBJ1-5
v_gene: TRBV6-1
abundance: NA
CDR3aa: CASSEPTGGQPQHF
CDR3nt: TGTGCCAGCAGTGAACCGACGGGAGGCCAGCCCCAGCATTTT

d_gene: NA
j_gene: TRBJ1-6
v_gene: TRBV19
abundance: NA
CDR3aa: CATRSTNNSPLHF
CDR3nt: TGTGCCACCCGATCGACAAATAATTCACCCCTCCACTTT

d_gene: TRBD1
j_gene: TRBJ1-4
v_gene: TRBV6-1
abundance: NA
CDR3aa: CASSESGQSNEKLFF
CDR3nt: TGTGCCAGCAGTGAATCGGGACAGAGTAATGAAAAACTGTTTTTT

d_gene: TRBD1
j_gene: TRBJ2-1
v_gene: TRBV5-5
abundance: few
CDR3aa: CASSRQGGTYNEQFF
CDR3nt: TGTGCCAGCAGCCGACAGGGTGGAACCTACAATGAGCAGTTCTTC

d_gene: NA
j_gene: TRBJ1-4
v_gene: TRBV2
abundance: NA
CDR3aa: CASSTGIWEKLFF
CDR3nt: TGTGCCAGCAGTACAGGGATCTGGGAAAAACTGTTTTTT

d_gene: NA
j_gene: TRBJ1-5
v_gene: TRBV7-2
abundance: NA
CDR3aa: CASSLGFTGSQPQHF
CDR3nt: TGTGCCAGCAGCTTAGGGTTCACAGGGAGTCAGCCCCAGCATTTT

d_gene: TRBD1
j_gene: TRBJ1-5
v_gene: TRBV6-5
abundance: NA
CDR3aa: CASIGTGNQPQHF
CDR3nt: TGTGCCAGCATCGGGACAGGCAATCAGCCCCAGCATTTT

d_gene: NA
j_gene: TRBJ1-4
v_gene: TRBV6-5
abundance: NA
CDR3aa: CASSSQEGNEKLFF
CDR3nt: TGTGCCAGCAGTTCCCAGGAGGGGAATGAAAAACTGTTTTTT

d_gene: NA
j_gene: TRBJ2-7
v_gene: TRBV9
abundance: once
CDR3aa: CASSAQLASYEQYF
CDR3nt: TGTGCCAGCAGCGCCCAGCTAGCGTCCTACGAGCAGTACTTC

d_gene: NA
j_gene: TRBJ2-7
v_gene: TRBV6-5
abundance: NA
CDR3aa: CASSYRGGSYEQYF
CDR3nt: TGTGCCAGCAGTTATAGGGGGGGCTCCTACGAGCAGTACTTC

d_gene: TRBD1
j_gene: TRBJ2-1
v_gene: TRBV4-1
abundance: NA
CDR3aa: CASSQAQGQSSYNEQFF
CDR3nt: TGCGCCAGCAGCCAAGCACAGGGACAGAGCTCCTACAATGAGCAGTTCTTC

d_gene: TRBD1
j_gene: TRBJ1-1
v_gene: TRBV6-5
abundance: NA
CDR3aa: CASSRDRNTEAFF
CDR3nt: TGTGCCAGCAGCCGGGACAGAAACACTGAAGCTTTCTTT

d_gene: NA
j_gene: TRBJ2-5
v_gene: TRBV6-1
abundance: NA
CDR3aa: CASSSVGPQETQYF
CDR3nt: TGTGCCAGCAGTTCCGTTGGGCCCCAAGAGACCCAGTACTTC

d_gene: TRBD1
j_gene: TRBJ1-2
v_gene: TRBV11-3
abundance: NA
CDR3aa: CASSLVGQGYGYTF
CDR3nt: TGTGCCAGCAGCTTAGTTGGACAGGGCTATGGCTACACCTTC

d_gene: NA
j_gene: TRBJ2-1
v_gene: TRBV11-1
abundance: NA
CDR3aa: CASSLALSGGGPNEQFF
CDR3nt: TGTGCCAGCAGCTTAGCGCTCAGTGGCGGTGGTCCTAATGAGCAGTTCTTC

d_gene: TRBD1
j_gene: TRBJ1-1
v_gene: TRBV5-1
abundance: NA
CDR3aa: CASSDATGGTEAFF
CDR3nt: TGCGCCAGCAGCGATGCTACAGGGGGCACTGAAGCTTTCTTT

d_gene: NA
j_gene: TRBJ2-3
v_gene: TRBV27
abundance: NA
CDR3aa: CASSPRLVQSTDTQYF
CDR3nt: TGTGCCAGCAGTCCCAGACTAGTACAAAGCACAGATACGCAGTATTTT

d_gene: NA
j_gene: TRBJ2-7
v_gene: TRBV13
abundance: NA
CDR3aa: CASSPGLAYEQYF
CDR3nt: TGTGCCAGCAGCCCCGGACTTGCCTACGAGCAGTACTTC

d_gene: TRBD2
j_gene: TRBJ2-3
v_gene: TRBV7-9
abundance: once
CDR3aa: CASSPSGNTDTQYF
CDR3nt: TGTGCCAGCAGCCCTAGCGGGAATACAGATACGCAGTATTTT

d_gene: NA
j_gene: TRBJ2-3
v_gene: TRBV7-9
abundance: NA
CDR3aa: CASSPSTDTQYF
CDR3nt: TGTGCCAGCAGCCCATCCACAGATACGCAGTATTTT

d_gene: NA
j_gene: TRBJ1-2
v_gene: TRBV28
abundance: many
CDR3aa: CASSFPGANYGYTF
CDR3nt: TGTGCCAGCAGTTTTCCAGGCGCTAACTATGGCTACACCTTC

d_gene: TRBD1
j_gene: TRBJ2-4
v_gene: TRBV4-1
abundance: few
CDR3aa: CASSLSDRGNIQYF
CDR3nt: TGCGCCAGCAGCCTATCCGACAGGGGCAACATTCAGTACTTC

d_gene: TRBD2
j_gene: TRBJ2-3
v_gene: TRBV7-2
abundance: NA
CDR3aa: CASSFGLAGAADTQYF
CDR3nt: TGTGCCAGCAGCTTCGGGCTAGCGGGAGCTGCAGATACGCAGTATTTT

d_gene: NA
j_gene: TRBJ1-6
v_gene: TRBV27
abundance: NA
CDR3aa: CASSRPPYTYNSPLHF
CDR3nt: TGTGCCAGCAGTCGTCCGCCCTATACCTATAATTCACCCCTCCACTTT

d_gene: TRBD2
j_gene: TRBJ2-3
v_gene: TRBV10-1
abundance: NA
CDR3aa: CASKREGLINTQYF
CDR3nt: TGCGCCAGCAAACGGGAGGGACTTATTAATACGCAGTATTTT

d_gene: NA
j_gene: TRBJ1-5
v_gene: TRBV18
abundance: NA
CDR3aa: CASSPYNSNQPQHF
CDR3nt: TGTGCCAGCTCACCGTATAATAGCAATCAGCCCCAGCATTTT

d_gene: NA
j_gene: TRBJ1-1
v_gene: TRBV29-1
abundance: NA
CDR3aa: CSVEGATEAFF
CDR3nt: TGCAGCGTTGAGGGGGCCACTGAAGCTTTCTTT

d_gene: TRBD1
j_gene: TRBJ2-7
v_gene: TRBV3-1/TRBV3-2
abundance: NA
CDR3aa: CASSQDLGQARNEQYF
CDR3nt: TGTGCCAGCAGCCAAGATCTCGGACAGGCGAGGAACGAGCAGTACTTC

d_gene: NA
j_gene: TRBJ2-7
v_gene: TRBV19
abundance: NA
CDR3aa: CASSHTSSYEQYF
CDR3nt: TGTGCCAGTAGTCATACCAGCTCCTACGAGCAGTACTTC

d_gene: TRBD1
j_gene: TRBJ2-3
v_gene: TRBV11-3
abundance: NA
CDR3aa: CASSLGQGAADTQYF
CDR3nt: TGTGCCAGCAGCCTCGGACAGGGGGCTGCAGATACGCAGTATTTT

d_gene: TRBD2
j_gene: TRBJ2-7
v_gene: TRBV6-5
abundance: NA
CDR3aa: CASRPTSGRAYEQYF
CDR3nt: TGTGCCAGCAGGCCAACTAGCGGGAGGGCCTACGAGCAGTACTTC

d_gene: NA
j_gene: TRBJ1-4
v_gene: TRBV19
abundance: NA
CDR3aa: CASSIVPGSNEKLFF
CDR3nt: TGTGCCAGTAGTATAGTCCCCGGGTCCAATGAAAAACTGTTTTTT

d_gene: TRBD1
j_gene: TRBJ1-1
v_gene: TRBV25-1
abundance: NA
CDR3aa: CASSESVSGTGRKAFF
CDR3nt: TGTGCCAGCAGTGAATCAGTATCCGGGACAGGGAGAAAAGCTTTCTTT

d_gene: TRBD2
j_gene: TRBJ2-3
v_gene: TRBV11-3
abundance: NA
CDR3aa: CASSLGREYGDTQYF
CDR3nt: TGTGCCAGCAGCTTAGGGCGGGAGTACGGAGATACGCAGTATTTT

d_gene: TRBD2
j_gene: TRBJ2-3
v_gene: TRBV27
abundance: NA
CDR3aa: CASRGRLAGLSDTQYF
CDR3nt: TGTGCCAGCAGGGGCCGACTAGCGGGACTGTCAGATACGCAGTATTTT

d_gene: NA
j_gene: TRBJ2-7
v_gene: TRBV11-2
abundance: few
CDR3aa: CASSFEAGSSYEQYF
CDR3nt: TGTGCCAGCAGCTTTGAGGCGGGAAGCTCCTACGAGCAGTACTTC

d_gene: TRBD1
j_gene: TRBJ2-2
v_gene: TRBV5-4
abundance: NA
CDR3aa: CASSTPGTGGFTGELFF
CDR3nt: TGTGCCAGCAGCACCCCCGGGACAGGGGGTTTCACCGGGGAGCTGTTTTTT

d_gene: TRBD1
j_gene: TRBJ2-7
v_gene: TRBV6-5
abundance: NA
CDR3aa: CASRPTGAARYEQYF
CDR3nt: TGTGCCAGCAGGCCGACAGGGGCCGCCCGCTACGAGCAGTACTTC

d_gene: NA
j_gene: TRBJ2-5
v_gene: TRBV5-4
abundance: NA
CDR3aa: CASSPAAQETQYF
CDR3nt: TGTGCCAGCAGCCCGGCGGCCCAAGAGACCCAGTACTTC

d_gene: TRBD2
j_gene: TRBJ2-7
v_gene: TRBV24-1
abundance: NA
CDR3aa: CATSDEGLATYEQYF
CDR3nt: TGTGCCACCAGTGATGAGGGACTAGCGACCTACGAGCAGTACTTC

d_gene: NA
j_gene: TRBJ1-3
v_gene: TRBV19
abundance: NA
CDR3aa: CASSIRPASSGNTIYF
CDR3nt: TGTGCCAGTAGTATCCGGCCCGCTAGCTCTGGAAACACCATATATTTT

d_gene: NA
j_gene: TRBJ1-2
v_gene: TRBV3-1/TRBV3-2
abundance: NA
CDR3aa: CASSHGERGYTF
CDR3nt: TGTGCCAGCAGCCACGGGGAACGCGGCTACACCTTC

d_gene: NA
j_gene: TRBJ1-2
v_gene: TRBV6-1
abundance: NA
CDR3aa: CASSDPGEPRYF
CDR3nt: TGTGCCAGCAGTGACCCAGGGGAGCCCAGGTACTTC

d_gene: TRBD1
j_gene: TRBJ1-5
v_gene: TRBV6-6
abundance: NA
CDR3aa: CASSTDRGPHQPQHF
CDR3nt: TGTGCCAGCAGTACCGACAGGGGCCCCCATCAGCCCCAGCATTTT

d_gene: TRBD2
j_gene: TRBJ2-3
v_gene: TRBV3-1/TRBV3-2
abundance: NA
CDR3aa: CASSHLLAGGRSTDTQYF
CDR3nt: TGTGCCAGCAGCCATTTATTAGCGGGAGGGCGGAGCACAGATACGCAGTATTTT

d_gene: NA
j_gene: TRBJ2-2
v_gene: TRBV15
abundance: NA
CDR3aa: CATSGHSGYTGELFF
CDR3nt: TGTGCCACCAGCGGGCACAGCGGGTACACCGGGGAGCTGTTTTTT

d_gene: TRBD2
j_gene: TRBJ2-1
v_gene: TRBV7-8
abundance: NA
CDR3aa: CASSGRLAGGPPGDNEQFF
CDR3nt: TGTGCCAGCAGCGGGAGACTAGCGGGAGGGCCTCCGGGCGACAATGAGCAGTTCTTC

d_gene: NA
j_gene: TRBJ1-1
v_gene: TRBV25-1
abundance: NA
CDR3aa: CASSERREYFF
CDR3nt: TGTGCCAGCAGTGAACGACGGGAGTACTTCTTT

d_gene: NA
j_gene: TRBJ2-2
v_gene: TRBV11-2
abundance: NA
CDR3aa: CASSLGQSNTGELFF
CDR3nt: TGTGCCAGCAGCTTAGGACAGAGCAACACCGGGGAGCTGTTTTTT